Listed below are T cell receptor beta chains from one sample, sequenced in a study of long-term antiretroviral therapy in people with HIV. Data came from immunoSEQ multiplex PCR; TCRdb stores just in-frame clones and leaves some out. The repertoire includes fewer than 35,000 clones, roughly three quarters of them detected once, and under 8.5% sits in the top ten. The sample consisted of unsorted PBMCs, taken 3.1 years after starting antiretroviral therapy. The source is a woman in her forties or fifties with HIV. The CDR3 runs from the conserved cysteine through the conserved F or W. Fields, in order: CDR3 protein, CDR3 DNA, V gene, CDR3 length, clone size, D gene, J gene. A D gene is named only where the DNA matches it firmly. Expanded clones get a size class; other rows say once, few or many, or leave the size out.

CASSFSGTGANVLTF	TGTGCCAGCAGCTTTTCGGGGACCGGGGCCAACGTCCTGACTTTC	TRBV7-9	15	NA	NA	TRBJ2-6
CAFSDRLGETQYF	TGTGCCTTTTCGGACAGGCTCGGCGAGACCCAGTACTTC	TRBV30	13	NA	TRBD1	TRBJ2-5
CASSSPGKRAFF	TGTGCCAGCAGCTCCCCGGGTAAGCGTGCTTTCTTT	TRBV7-9	12	NA	NA	TRBJ1-1
CASSFPGGEADTQYF	TGTGCCAGCAGCTTCCCTGGGGGGGAGGCAGATACGCAGTATTTT	TRBV11-2	15	few	TRBD2	TRBJ2-3
CAWSKGGRYTEAFF	TGTGCCTGGAGTAAGGGGGGACGATACACTGAAGCTTTCTTT	TRBV30	14	NA	NA	TRBJ1-1
CASSQDSRGDTQYF	TGCGCCAGCAGCCAAGATTCCCGGGGGGATACGCAGTATTTT	TRBV4-1	14	NA	NA	TRBJ2-3
CASSLISTPSTDTQYF	TGTGCCAGCAGCTTGATCTCGACACCCAGCACAGATACGCAGTATTTT	TRBV5-4	16	once	NA	TRBJ2-3
CASSPRWSHSPLHF	TGTGCCAGCAGTCCCCGCTGGTCGCATTCACCCCTCCACTTT	TRBV25-1	14	NA	NA	TRBJ1-6
CASSPFAGFTDTQYF	TGTGCCAGCAGCCCCTTCGCGGGTTTCACAGATACGCAGTATTTT	TRBV7-9	15	NA	NA	TRBJ2-3
CASSLSFAGVGTDTQYF	TGTGCCAGCAGCTTAAGTTTTGCGGGGGTCGGCACAGATACGCAGTATTTT	TRBV7-6	17	NA	TRBD2	TRBJ2-3
CASHRGGGNTIYF	TGTGCCAGCCACAGGGGTGGAGGAAACACCATATATTTT	TRBV6-5	13	NA	TRBD1	TRBJ1-3
CASSQEVKGAGEKLFF	TGTGCCAGCAGCCAAGAAGTAAAGGGGGCGGGAGAAAAACTGTTTTTT	TRBV14	16	few	TRBD1	TRBJ1-4
CASSLGAPDGSPLHF	TGCGCCAGCAGCTTGGGGGCTCCGGACGGGTCACCCCTCCACTTT	TRBV5-1	15	once	NA	TRBJ1-6
CASRSRDRLNLSSGNTIYF	TGTGCCAGCAGATCCCGGGACAGACTTAACCTGAGCTCTGGAAACACCATATATTTT	TRBV2	19	NA	TRBD1	TRBJ1-3
CASHTGTLGNQPQHF	TGTGCCAGCCACACCGGGACTCTCGGCAATCAGCCCCAGCATTTT	TRBV6-1	15	NA	NA	TRBJ1-5
CASSVVRTGGVKTQYF	TGCGCCAGCAGCGTGGTTCGTACAGGGGGAGTTAAGACCCAGTACTTC	TRBV5-1	16	few	TRBD1	TRBJ2-5
CAWGLRLSNTEAFF	TGTGCCTGGGGCCTAAGACTGTCGAACACTGAAGCTTTCTTT	TRBV30	14	once	NA	TRBJ1-1
CSALTSGGSDEQFF	TGCAGCGCTCTGACTAGCGGGGGGAGCGATGAGCAGTTCTTC	TRBV29-1	14	NA	TRBD2	TRBJ2-1
CASMNDEQYF	TGTGCCAGCATGAACGACGAGCAGTACTTC	TRBV6-1	10	NA	NA	TRBJ2-7
CAWSRTGQTYEQYF	TGTGCCTGGTCACGGACAGGGCAAACCTACGAGCAGTACTTC	TRBV30	14	NA	TRBD1	TRBJ2-7
CASSLSSRVGTEAFF	TGTGCCAGCAGTTTATCGAGCAGGGTAGGGACTGAAGCTTTCTTT	TRBV27	15	NA	NA	TRBJ1-1
CASGRGLQETQYF	TGTGCCAGCGGTCGGGGGTTACAAGAGACCCAGTACTTC	TRBV9	13	NA	NA	TRBJ2-5
CASSLELAHEQFF	TGTGCCAGCAGCTTAGAACTAGCCCATGAGCAGTTCTTC	TRBV7-2	13	NA	NA	TRBJ2-1
CASSPGSLTEAFF	TGTGCCAGCAGCCCGGGATCACTCACTGAAGCTTTCTTT	TRBV6-5	13	NA	NA	TRBJ1-1
CASRVGNTIYF	TGTGCCAGCAGAGTTGGAAACACCATATATTTT	TRBV6-6	11	NA	NA	TRBJ1-3
CASSESGRGAANTQYF	TGCGCCAGCAGTGAGTCGGGTCGGGGGGCGGCGAATACGCAGTATTTT	TRBV10-2	16	NA	NA	TRBJ2-3
CASSSSRGLNTEAFF	TGTGCCAGCAGCTCTTCGAGGGGGCTGAACACTGAAGCTTTCTTT	TRBV9	15	NA	TRBD1	TRBJ1-1
CASSIDRAGTRPDTQYF	TGTGCCAGTAGTATAGATCGGGCGGGGACTAGACCCGATACGCAGTATTTT	TRBV19	17	NA	TRBD2	TRBJ2-3
CASNKPSGGDLNTGELFF	TGTGCCAGCAACAAGCCGAGCGGGGGGGATTTGAACACCGGGGAGCTGTTTTTT	TRBV6-7	18	NA	TRBD2	TRBJ2-2
CASKRPSDAGELFF	TGTGCCAGCAAACGTCCTTCGGACGCCGGGGAGCTGTTTTTT	TRBV2	14	NA	NA	TRBJ2-2
CASSDLGTFATNEKLFF	TGTGCCAGCAGTGATTTGGGGACATTTGCAACTAATGAAAAACTGTTTTTT	TRBV25-1	17	NA	NA	TRBJ1-4
CASFNQPQHF	TGTGCCAGCTTTAATCAGCCCCAGCATTTT	TRBV27	10	few	NA	TRBJ1-5
CASSPWTSGSQETQYF	TGCGCCAGCAGCCCGTGGACTAGCGGAAGCCAAGAGACCCAGTACTTC	TRBV4-1	16	NA	TRBD2	TRBJ2-5
CASSLAAGFTDTQYF	TGTGCCAGCAGCTTAGCTGCAGGGTTCACAGATACGCAGTATTTT	TRBV7-2	15	NA	NA	TRBJ2-3
CASSLWTSLAGELFF	TGTGCCAGCAGCTTGTGGACCAGTCTAGCCGGGGAGCTGTTTTTT	TRBV5-4	15	NA	NA	TRBJ2-2
CSVASGGETQYF	TGCAGCGTCGCATCAGGAGGGGAGACCCAGTACTTC	TRBV29-1	12	once	NA	TRBJ2-5
CASSPYPRQPGDGYTF	TGTGCCAGCAGTCCCTACCCTCGACAGCCTGGCGATGGCTACACCTTC	TRBV27	16	NA	NA	TRBJ1-2
CASSYQGITNTGELFF	TGTGCCAGCAGTTACCAAGGGATTACGAACACCGGGGAGCTGTTTTTT	TRBV6-5	16	NA	NA	TRBJ2-2
CASSARGGLGAEAFF	TGTGCCAGCAGCGCGAGGGGTGGTCTTGGGGCTGAAGCTTTCTTT	TRBV9	15	few	NA	TRBJ1-1
CASRETSGSTDTQYF	TGTGCCAGCAGGGAGACTAGCGGGAGCACAGATACGCAGTATTTT	TRBV2	15	NA	TRBD2	TRBJ2-3
CASSTSPDRGTHNSPLHF	TGTGCCAGCAGTACAAGCCCGGACAGGGGAACCCATAATTCACCCCTCCACTTT	TRBV28	18	NA	TRBD1	TRBJ1-6
CASSLDRMRAFF	TGTGCCAGCAGTCTGGACAGGATGAGAGCTTTCTTT	TRBV28	12	few	TRBD1	TRBJ1-1
CASSPSGLYNEQFF	TGCGCCAGCAGCCCCAGTGGCCTCTACAATGAGCAGTTCTTC	TRBV4-1	14	NA	NA	TRBJ2-1
CASSPLMTGQGYNEQFF	TGTGCCAGCAGCCCACTTATGACAGGGCAGGGATACAATGAGCAGTTCTTC	TRBV5-4	17	NA	TRBD1	TRBJ2-1